The next 5 T cell receptor beta chains were all read from a single sample in a study of T-cell reconstitution after alpha-beta-depleted transplantation in children. Unique molecular identifiers were used in preparing the TCRbeta library. TCRdb re-derived calls from the PCR reads in MiXCR, one entry per CDR3 protein. The table shows just under 550,000 distinct CDR3 sequences, with 18% occurring only once. The specimen was PBMCs from the stem cell graft donor, collected from the stem cell graft. Source of these receptors: a human donor who donated a stem cell graft to a child with acute lymphoblastic leukemia.

The chain carries TRBV4-1 and TRBJ2-7; D perhaps matches TRBD2 (6 bases). CDR1 and CDR2 from the germline V gene are MGHRA and YSYEKL. The CDR3 has 16 residues. V was shortened by 4 bases and J by 0 bases, with 16 bases between the two germline ends. The CDR3, as DNA: TGCGCCAGCAGCCGACTTAAAGGAGGGAGCTCCTACGAGCAGTACTTC. Its protein is CASSRLKGGSSYEQYF.

CDR3 region: CASSYRTGEGYTF. The CDR3 DNA reads TGTGCCAGTAGCTACCGAACTGGGGAAGGCTACACCTTC. This chain links TRBV19 with TRBJ1-2; unclear D gene. Germline CDR1 is LNHDA and CDR2 is SQIVND (reference sequence). The CDR3 extends over 13 amino acids. Between the trimmed V and J ends, which lost 6 bases and 8 bases, there was a span of 16 bases.

This clonotype has only a few counts. V and J are TRBV5-1 and TRBJ2-2; TRBD1 agrees at 8 bases. After removal of 5 bases from V and 1 base from J, the junction contained 7 bases not matched to a gene. This CDR3 comprises 16 residues. Germline V gene sequence: CDR1 SGHRS, CDR2 YFSETQ. The CDR3 DNA is TGCGCCAGCAGATCTCCCGGGACAGGGAACACCGGGGAGCTGTTTTTT. This encodes CASRSPGTGNTGELFF.

J is TRBJ1-3 and V is TRBV12-3 or TRBV12-4; TRBD1 matches at 11 bases. The CDR3 extends over 17 amino acids. J was trimmed by 4 bases and V by 5 bases; bases with no gene match: 10. CDR3 sequence (DNA): TGTGCCAGCAGTCAGCAAGGACAGGGGGCGAAAGGAAACACCATATATTTT. Protein product: CASSQQGQGAKGNTIYF.

This chain joins TRBV6-2 or TRBV6-3 and TRBJ2-7; 13 nucleotides line up with TRBD2. The germline gives CDR1 MNHEY, CDR2 SVGEGT. The CDR3 has 22 amino acids. The V segment lost 5 bases and the J segment 2 bases; nucleotides outside the gene matches: 24. The CDR3 region is CASSIPDRRTSGRARSPYEQYF. CDR3 in DNA: TGTGCCAGCAGTATACCTGACAGGAGAACTAGCGGGAGGGCCCGATCCCCCTACGAGCAGTACTTC.